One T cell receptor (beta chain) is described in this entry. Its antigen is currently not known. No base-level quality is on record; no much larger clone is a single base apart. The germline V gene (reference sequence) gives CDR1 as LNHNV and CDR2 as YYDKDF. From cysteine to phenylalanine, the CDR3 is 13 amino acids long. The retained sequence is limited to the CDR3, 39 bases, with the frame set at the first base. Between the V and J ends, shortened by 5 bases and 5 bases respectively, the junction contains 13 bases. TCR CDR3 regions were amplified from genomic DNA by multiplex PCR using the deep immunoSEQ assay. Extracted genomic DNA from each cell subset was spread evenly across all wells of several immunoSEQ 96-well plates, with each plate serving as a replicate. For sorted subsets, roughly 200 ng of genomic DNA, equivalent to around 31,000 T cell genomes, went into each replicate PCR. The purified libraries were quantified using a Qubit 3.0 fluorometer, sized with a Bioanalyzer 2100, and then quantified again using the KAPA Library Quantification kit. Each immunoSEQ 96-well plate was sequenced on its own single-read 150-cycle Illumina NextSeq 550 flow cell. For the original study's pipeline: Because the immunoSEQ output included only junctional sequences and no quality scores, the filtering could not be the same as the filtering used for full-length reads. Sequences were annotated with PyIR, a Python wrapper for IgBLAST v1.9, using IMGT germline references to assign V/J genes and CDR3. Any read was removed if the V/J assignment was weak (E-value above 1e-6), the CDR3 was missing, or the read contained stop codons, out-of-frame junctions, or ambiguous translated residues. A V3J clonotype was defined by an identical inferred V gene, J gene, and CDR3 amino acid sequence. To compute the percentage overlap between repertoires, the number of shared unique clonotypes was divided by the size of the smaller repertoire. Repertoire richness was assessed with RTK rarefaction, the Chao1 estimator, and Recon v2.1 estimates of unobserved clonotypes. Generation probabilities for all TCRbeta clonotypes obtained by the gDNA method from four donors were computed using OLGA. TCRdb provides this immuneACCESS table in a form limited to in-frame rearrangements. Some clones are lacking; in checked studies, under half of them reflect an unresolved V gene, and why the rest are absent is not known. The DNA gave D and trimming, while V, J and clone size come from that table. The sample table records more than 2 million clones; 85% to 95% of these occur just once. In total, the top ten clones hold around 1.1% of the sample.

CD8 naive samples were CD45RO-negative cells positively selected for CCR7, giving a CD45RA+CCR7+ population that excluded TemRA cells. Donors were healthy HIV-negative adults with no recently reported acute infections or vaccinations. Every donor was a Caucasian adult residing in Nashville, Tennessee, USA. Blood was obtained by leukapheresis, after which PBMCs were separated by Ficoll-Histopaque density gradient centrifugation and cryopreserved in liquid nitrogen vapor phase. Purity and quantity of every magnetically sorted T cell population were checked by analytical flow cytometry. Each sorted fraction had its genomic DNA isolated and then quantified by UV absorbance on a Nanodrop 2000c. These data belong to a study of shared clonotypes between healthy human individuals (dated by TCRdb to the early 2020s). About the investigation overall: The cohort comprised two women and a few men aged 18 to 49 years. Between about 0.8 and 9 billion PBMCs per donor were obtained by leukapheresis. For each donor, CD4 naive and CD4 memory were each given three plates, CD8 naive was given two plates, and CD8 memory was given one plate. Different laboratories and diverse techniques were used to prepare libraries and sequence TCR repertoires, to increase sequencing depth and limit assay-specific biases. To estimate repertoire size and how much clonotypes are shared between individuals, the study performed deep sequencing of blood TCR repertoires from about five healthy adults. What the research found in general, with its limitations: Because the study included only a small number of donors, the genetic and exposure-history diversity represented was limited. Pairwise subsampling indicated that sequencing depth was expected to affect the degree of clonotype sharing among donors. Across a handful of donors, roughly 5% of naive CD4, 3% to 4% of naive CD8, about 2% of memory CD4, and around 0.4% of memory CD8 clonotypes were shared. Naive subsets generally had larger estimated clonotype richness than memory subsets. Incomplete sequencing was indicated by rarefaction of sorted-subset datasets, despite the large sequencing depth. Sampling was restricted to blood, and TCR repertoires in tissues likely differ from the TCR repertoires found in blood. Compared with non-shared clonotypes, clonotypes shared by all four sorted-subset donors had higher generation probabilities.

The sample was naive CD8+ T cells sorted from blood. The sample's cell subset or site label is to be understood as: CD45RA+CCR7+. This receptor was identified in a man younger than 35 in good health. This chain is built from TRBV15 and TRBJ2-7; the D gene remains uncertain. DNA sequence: TGTGCCACCAGCGTCTGGGGTGGCAACGAGCAGTACTTC. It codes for CATSVWGGNEQYF.